Sequencing of this T cell receptor beta chain was carried out in a study of shared clonotypes between healthy human individuals. The CDR3 covers 15 residues. Germline V CDR1 and CDR2: SEHNR, FQNEAQ (reference sequence). With V trimmed by 3 bases and J by 3 bases, 3 bases remained unmatched. Naive CD8 isolation took CD45RO-negative cells positively selected for CCR7 and excluded terminally differentiated effector memory CD45RA+ cells. Sequencing was performed with immunoSEQ multiplex PCR; in TCRdb, only in-frame clones are kept and a portion is missing. The repertoire holds 2 million or so clones, with just under 95% as singletons.

The sequenced material came from naive CD8+ T cells sorted from blood. The chain couples TRBV7-9 to TRBJ2-2; 8 bases agree with TRBD1. This TCR was sampled from a man between 18 and 35 years old in good health. The CDR3 sequence: CASSFQDRDTGELFF. The CDR3 coding sequence is TGTGCCAGCAGCTTCCAGGACAGGGACACCGGGGAGCTGTTTTTT. The entire variable domain, with the rest obtained from reference TRBV7-9 and TRBJ2-2, is as follows: DTGVSQNPRHKITKRGQNVTFRCDPISEHNRLYWYRQTLGQGPEFLTYFQNEAQLEKSRLLSDRFSAERPKGSFSTLEIQRTEQGDSAMYLCASSFQDRDTGELFFGEGSRLTVL.